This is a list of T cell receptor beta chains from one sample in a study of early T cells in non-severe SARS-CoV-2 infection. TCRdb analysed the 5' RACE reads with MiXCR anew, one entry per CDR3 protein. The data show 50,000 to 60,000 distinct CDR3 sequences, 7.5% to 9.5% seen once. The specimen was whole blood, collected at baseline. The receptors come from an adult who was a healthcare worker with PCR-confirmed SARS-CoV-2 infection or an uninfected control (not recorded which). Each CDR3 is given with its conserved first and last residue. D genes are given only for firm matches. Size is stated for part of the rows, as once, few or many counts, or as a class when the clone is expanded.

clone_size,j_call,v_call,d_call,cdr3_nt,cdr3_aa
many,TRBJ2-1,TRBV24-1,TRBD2,TGTGCCACCAGTGATTTAGGTAGCGGGAGGTCCTACAATGAGCAGTTCTTC,CATSDLGSGRSYNEQFF
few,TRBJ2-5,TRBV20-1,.,TGCAGTGCTAACGGGCTTAAGACAGGCCAAGAGACCCAGTACTTC,CSANGLKTGQETQYF
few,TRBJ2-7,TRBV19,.,TGTGCCAGTAGTCCCGGGGCGGCCGGGGCCTACGAGCAGTACTTC,CASSPGAAGAYEQYF
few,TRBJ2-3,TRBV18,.,TGTGCCAGCCACACCCTAGGGGCAGATACGCAGTATTTT,CASHTLGADTQYF
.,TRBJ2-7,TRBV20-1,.,TGCAGTGCTAGTCGCCCGGGAGATATTAGGGGCGAGCAGTACTTC,CSASRPGDIRGEQYF
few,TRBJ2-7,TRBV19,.,TGTGCCAGTAGGTACCTGACGGAGCAGTACTTC,CASRYLTEQYF
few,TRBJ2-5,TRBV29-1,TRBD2,TGCAGCGTATCCGGGACTAGCGCCACAGGCAACCAAGAGACCCAGTACTTC,CSVSGTSATGNQETQYF
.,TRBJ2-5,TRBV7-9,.,TGTGCCAGCCGTGCAGGGTTGCTGTACCAAGAGACCCAGTACTTC,CASRAGLLYQETQYF
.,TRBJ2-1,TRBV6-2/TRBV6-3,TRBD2,TGTGCCAGCAGTTACGCTACGGGAGGGGGGAATGAGCAGTTCTTC,CASSYATGGGNEQFF
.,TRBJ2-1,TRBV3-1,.,TGTGCCAGCAGCCAAAGCAGGTTGTCCTACAATGAGCAGTTCTTC,CASSQSRLSYNEQFF
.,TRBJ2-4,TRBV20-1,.,TGCAGTGCTAGAGCCCCGGTGAAGGACATTCAGTACTTC,CSARAPVKDIQYF
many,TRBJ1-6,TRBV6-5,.,TGTGCCAGCAGTTTCCGAAGGGGTGTCGGCTCACCCCTCCACTTT,CASSFRRGVGSPLHF
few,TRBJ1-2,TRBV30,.,TGTGCCTGGACCCCGGCCGGGGGCTATGGCTACACCTTC,CAWTPAGGYGYTF
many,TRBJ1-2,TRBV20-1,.,TGCAGTGCCCCCCGGGGGGACTATGGCTACACCTTC,CSAPRGDYGYTF
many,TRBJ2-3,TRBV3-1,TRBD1,TGTGCCAGCAGCCAAGAGGACAGGGTAACAGATACGCAGTATTTT,CASSQEDRVTDTQYF
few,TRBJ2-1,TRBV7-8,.,TGTGCCAGCAGCTTAGTCGAGGGGAGCTCCTACAATGAGCAGTTCTTC,CASSLVEGSSYNEQFF
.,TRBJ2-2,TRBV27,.,TGTGCCAGCAGTCCTTCACACACCGGGGAGCTGTTTTTT,CASSPSHTGELFF
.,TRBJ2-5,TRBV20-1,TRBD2,TGCAGTGCTATCCTTGGACTAGCGGAAGAGACCCAGTACTTC,CSAILGLAEETQYF
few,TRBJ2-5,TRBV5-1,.,TGCGCCAGCAGCCCCCTCGGGGGATCATTCCAAGAGACCCAGTACTTC,CASSPLGGSFQETQYF
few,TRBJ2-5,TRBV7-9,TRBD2,TGTGCCAGCAGCCTTCCGGGGCTAGCGGGGTTGGAGACCCAGTACTTC,CASSLPGLAGLETQYF
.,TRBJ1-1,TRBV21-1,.,TGTGCCAGCAGCAACCCCCAGGGGGCGCGGTCTGAAGCTTTCTTT,CASSNPQGARSEAFF
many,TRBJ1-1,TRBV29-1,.,TGCAGCGCAGGACTGAGGATGAACACTGAAGCTTTCTTT,CSAGLRMNTEAFF
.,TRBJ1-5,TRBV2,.,TGTGCCAGCAAGGGGACACGAGTTGCTAATCAGCCCCAGCATTTT,CASKGTRVANQPQHF
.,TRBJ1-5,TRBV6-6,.,TGTGCCAGCAGTTATAACCCCAGGGGAAGCAATCAGCCCCAGCATTTT,CASSYNPRGSNQPQHF
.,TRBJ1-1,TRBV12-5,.,TGTGCTAGTGGGATTAACACTGAAGCTTTCTTT,CASGINTEAFF
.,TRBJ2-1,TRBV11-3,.,TGTGCCAGCAGTCAGACTAGGAGGAATGAGCAGTTCTTC,CASSQTRRNEQFF
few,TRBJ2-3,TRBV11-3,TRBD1,TGTGCCAGCAGCTTAGCGGGGACAGGGGGCCCTGGCACAGATACGCAGTATTTT,CASSLAGTGGPGTDTQYF
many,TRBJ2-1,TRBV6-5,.,TGTGCCAGCAGTTACTCGGCCAGGGGATACAATGAGCAGTTCTTC,CASSYSARGYNEQFF
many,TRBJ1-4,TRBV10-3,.,TGTGCCATCAGTGGTGGAGAAAATGAAAAACTGTTTTTT,CAISGGENEKLFF
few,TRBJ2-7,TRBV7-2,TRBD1,TGTGCCAGCAGCGCAGGACAGGGGAGCGGAGAGCAGTACTTC,CASSAGQGSGEQYF
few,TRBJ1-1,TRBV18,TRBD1,TGTGCCAGCTCACAAACCGGGACAGGGGGCACTGAAGCTTTCTTT,CASSQTGTGGTEAFF
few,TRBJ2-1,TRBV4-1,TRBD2,TGCGCCAGCAGCCAACGGACTAGCGGGAGGGTATACAATGAGCAGTTCTTC,CASSQRTSGRVYNEQFF
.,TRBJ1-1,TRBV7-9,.,TGTGCCAGCAGCCCACTCCCCCAGACCGCAATCGACACTGAAGCTTTCTTT,CASSPLPQTAIDTEAFF
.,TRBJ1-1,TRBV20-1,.,TGCAGTGCTAGAGATATGGGGCGGGAAGCTTTCTTT,CSARDMGREAFF
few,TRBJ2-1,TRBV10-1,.,TGCGCCAGCAGTGAGAAGATGAAGGAGGAGCAGTTCTTC,CASSEKMKEEQFF
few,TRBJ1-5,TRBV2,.,TGTGCCAGCAGCCAGAGGTCGAATCTCGGTCAGCCCCAGCATTTT,CASSQRSNLGQPQHF
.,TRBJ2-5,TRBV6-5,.,TGTGCCAGCAAAAAGGCGTGGGGAAACCAAGAGACCCAGTACTTC,CASKKAWGNQETQYF
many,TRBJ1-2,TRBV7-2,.,TGTGCCAGCAGCTTAGGGGGGATCGGCTATGGCTACACCTTC,CASSLGGIGYGYTF
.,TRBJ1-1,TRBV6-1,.,TGTGCCAGCAGTGAAGGTTCGAAAGCTTTCTTT,CASSEGSKAFF
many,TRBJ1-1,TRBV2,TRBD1,TGTGCCAGCAGTGCTACCGGGACAGGGGTGGCTGAAGCTTTCTTT,CASSATGTGVAEAFF
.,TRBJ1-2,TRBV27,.,TGTGCCAGCAGTGAGGGACAAAACTATGGCTACACCTTC,CASSEGQNYGYTF
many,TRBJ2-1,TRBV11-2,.,TGTGCCAGCAGCTTCAGTGGAAATGAGCAGTTCTTC,CASSFSGNEQFF
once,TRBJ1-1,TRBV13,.,TGTGCCAGCAGCTTAGGTCAGCAGCTAGATATGAACACTGAAGCTTTCTTT,CASSLGQQLDMNTEAFF
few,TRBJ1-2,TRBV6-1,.,TGTGCCAGCAGCGTCGCAGCCTTATACTATGGCTACACCTTC,CASSVAALYYGYTF